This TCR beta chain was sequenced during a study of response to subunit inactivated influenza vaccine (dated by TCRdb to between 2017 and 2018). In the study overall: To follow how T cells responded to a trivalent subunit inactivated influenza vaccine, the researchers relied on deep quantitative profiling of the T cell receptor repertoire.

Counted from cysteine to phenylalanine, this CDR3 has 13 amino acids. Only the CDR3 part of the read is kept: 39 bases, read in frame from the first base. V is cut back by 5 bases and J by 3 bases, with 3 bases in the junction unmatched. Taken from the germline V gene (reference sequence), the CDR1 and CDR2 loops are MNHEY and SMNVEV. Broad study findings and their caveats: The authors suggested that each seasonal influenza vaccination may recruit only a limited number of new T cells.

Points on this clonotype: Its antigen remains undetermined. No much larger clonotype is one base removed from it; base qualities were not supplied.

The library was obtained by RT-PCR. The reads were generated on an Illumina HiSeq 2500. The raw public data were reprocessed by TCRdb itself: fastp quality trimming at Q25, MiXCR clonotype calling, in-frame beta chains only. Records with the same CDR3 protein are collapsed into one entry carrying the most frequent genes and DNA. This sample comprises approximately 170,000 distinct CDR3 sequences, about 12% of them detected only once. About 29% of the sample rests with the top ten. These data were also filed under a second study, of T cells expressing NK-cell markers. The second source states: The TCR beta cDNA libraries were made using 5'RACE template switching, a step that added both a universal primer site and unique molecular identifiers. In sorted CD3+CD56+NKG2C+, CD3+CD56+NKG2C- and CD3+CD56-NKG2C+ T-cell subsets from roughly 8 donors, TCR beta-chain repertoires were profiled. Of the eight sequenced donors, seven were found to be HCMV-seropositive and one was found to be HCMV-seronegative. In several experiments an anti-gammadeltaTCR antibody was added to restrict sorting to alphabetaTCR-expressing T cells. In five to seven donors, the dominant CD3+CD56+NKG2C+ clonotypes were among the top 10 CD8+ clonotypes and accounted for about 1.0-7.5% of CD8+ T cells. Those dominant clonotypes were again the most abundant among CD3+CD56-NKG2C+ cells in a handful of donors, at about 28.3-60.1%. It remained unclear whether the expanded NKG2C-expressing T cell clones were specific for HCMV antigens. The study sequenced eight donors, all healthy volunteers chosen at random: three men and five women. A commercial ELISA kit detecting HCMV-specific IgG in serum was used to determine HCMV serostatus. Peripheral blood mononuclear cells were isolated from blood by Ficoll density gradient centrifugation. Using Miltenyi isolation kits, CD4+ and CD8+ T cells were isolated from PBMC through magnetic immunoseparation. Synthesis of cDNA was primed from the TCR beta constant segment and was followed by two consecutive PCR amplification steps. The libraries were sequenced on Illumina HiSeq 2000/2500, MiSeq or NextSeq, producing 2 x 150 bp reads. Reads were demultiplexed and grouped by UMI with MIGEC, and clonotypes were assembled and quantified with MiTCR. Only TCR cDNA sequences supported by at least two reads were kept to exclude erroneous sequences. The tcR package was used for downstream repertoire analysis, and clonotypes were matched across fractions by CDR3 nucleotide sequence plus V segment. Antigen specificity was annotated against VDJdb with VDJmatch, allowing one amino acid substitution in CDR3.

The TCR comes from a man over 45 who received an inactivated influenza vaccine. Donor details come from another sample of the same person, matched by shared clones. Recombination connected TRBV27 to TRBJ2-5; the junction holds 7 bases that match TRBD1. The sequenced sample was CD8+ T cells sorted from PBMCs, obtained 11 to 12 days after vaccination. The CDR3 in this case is CASSETGEETQYF. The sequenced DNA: TGTGCCAGCAGTGAAACAGGGGAAGAGACCCAGTACTTC.